The 16 T cell receptor beta chains presented below share a single source sample, sequenced in a study of Tregs in tolerant kidney transplant recipients. Using immunoSEQ multiplex PCR, the repertoire was profiled, and TCRdb retains in-frame clones only, with some absent. The sample includes 15,000 to 20,000 clones, less than 80% of them seen just once. Their antigen targets remain unknown. Sequenced input: Tregs from blood cultured with allogeneic cells. The receptors stem from a human donor in good health.

The V gene is TRBV20-1, the J gene TRBJ1-1; D ambiguous. The CDR3 is 10 amino acids. Looked up from germline, CDR1 is DFQATT and CDR2 is SNEGSKA (reference sequence). V dropped 4 bases and J dropped 4 bases, with 4 bases sitting between them. CDR3 protein: CSAKVTEAFF. DNA for the CDR3: TGCAGTGCTAAGGTCACTGAAGCTTTCTTT.

The genes are TRBV7-9 and TRBJ2-6, with no clear D. Germline CDR1 and CDR2: SEHNR and FQNEAQ (reference sequence). This CDR3 has 17 residues. V lost 6 bases and J 0 bases, leaving 15 bases between the germline ends. The CDR3 here is CASSSRINPSGANVLTF. The DNA for the CDR3 is TGTGCCAGCAGTTCCCGAATAAATCCCTCTGGGGCCAACGTCCTGACTTTC.

This chain links TRBV7-3 with TRBJ2-5; 7 bases are a match to TRBD2. The CDR3 runs to 13 residues. J lost 5 bases, V lost 3 bases, and 3 bases had no gene match. From germline, CDR1 is SGHTA and CDR2 FQGTGA. The CDR3 DNA is TGTGCCAGCAGCTTTTCGCGGGAGGAGACCCAGTACTTC. It translates to CASSFSREETQYF.

The chain uses TRBV5-6 and TRBJ2-7, with 10 bases fitting TRBD1. CDR3 size: 15 residues. The V segment lost 4 bases and the J segment 1 base; nucleotides outside the gene matches: 5. Germline assignment: CDR1 SGHDT and CDR2 YYEEEE. CDR3 nucleotides: TGTGCCAGCAGCCCCGGGACAGGGGAATCCTACGAGCAGTACTTC. It is translated as CASSPGTGESYEQYF. The full variable domain, completed using reference TRBV5-6 and TRBJ2-7, is DAGVTQSPTHLIKTRGQQVTLRCSPKSGHDTVSWYQQALGQGPQFIFQYYEEEERQRGNFPDRFSGHQFPNYSSELNVNALLLGDSALYLCASSPGTGESYEQYFGPGTRLTVT.

The chain couples TRBV4-3 to TRBJ2-7; 11 bases are shared with TRBD2. CDR1 and CDR2 (germline): LGHNA, YSLEER. V gave up 2 bases and J gave up 0 bases; unmatched junction bases: 9. This CDR3 has 18 residues. The CDR3, as DNA: TGCGCCAGCAGCCAAAAGCCTAGCGGGAGGTATACCTCCTACGAGCAGTACTTC. Translated, it gives CASSQKPSGRYTSYEQYF.

V and J are TRBV5-1 and TRBJ1-3; TRBD1 might be the D (5 bases). Trimming removed 0 bases from V and 2 bases from J, with 9 bases in between. The CDR3 spans 15 residues. Per the germline V gene, CDR1 is SGHRS and CDR2 is YFSETQ. In DNA form, the CDR3 reads TGCGCCAGCAGCTTGGAAGGGGCGACTGGAAACACCATATATTTT. Translated: CASSLEGATGNTIYF.

The rearrangement links TRBV21-1 to TRBJ2-3; whether TRBD1, the table's D call, matches the DNA was not checked. TRBV21-1 is an annotated pseudogene. This CDR3 has 22 amino acids. The CDR3 spells CASSKVSTGFVLRPGSTDTQYF. The DNA of the CDR3 is TGTGCCAGCAGCAAAGTGTCTACGGGCTTTGTTCTCCGCCCAGGGAGCACAGATACGCAGTATTTT.

The chain has TRBV7-9 and TRBJ1-2; the D is unclear. The CDR3 covers 15 residues. The V gene lost 5 bases and the J gene lost 9 bases, with 22 bases spanning the gap. In germline, CDR1 is SEHNR, CDR2 FQNEAQ (reference sequence). The CDR3 nucleotides are TGTGCCAGCAGCCCCCTTTTGATAGCGAAGAAACGCTACACCTTC. Translated, it gives CASSPLLIAKKRYTF.

The V and J genes are TRBV5-1 and TRBJ2-2; D possibly corresponds to TRBD2 (5 bases). Deletions cut 4 bases from V and 7 bases from J, with 11 bases between. In germline, CDR1 is SGHRS, CDR2 YFSETQ. The CDR3 totals 13 residues. CDR3 in amino acids: CASSAGNNGELFF. As DNA, the CDR3 is TGCGCCAGCAGCGCCGGGAATAACGGGGAGCTGTTTTTT.

This rearrangement joins TRBV7-8 to TRBJ1-6; 7 bases align to TRBD1. The trim removed 4 bases at V and 7 bases at J, leaving 7 bases unmatched. The CDR3 has 15 amino acids. CDR1 is SGHVS and CDR2 is FQNEAQ in the germline V gene. In nucleotides, the CDR3 is TGTGCCAGCAGCTCCGACAGGGCAGGCAATTCACCCCTCCACTTT. As protein: CASSSDRAGNSPLHF.

This clone ranks as medium-sized. The chain is built from TRBV7-9 and TRBJ1-5, with D perhaps TRBD1 (6 bases). Trimming left V 8 bases short and J 0 bases short, with 17 bases between. CDR1 and CDR2 from the germline V gene are SEHNR and FQNEAQ (reference sequence). The CDR3 totals 16 residues. CDR3: CASGAGGPNSNQPQHF. The DNA for the CDR3 is TGTGCCAGCGGGGCGGGGGGCCCCAATAGCAATCAGCCCCAGCATTTT.

This clone was observed a few times. The V call is TRBV7-9, the J call TRBJ1-4; TRBD1 might be the D (5 bases). V gave up 5 bases and J gave up 8 bases, with 15 bases separating them. The CDR3 sequence is 14 residues long. CDR1 and CDR2 from the germline V gene are SEHNR and FQNEAQ (reference sequence). CDR3 in DNA: TGTGCCAGCAGCCCTCAGGGACTGGGCGAAAAACTGTTTTTT. It is translated as CASSPQGLGEKLFF.

This clone was observed a handful of times. The chain recombines TRBV18 with TRBJ2-1; TRBD2 matches 10 bases. CDR1 is KGHSH, CDR2 LQKENI, per germline. CDR3 length: 15 amino acids. V shed 4 bases, J shed 10 bases, and the junction held 10 bases outside the gene matches. In nucleotides, the CDR3 is TGTGCCAGCTCACTGGGACTAGCGCGTCCCCTCGAGCAGTTCTTC. This translates into CASSLGLARPLEQFF.

The genes are TRBV30 and TRBJ2-3; TRBD2 agrees at 7 bases. The CDR3 loop spans 13 amino acids. Germline V gene sequence: CDR1 GTSNPN, CDR2 SVGIG (reference sequence). The ends lost 0 bases at V and 3 bases at J; junction bases unmatched: 0. CDR3 protein: CAWSVAGTDTQYF. Here the CDR3 DNA reads TGTGCCTGGAGTGTAGCGGGGACAGATACGCAGTATTTT.

The CDR3 spells CASSVEALVGGYTF. DNA of the CDR3: TGCGCCAGCAGTGTTGAGGCCCTCGTTGGAGGCTACACCTTC. The chain combines TRBV5-1 with TRBJ1-2; no definite D call. Germline V gene sequence: CDR1 SGHRS, CDR2 YFSETQ. CDR3 length: 14 residues. V lost 5 bases and J lost 8, with 19 bases in between. Together with reference TRBV5-1 and TRBJ1-2, the CDR3 gives the full variable domain: KAGVTQTPRYLIKTRGQQVTLSCSPISGHRSVSWYQQTPGQGLQFLFEYFSETQRNKGNFPGRFSGRQFSNSRSEMNVSTLELGDSALYLCASSVEALVGGYTFGSGTRLTVV.

The chain is built from TRBV7-3 and TRBJ2-3, with 8 bases lining up with TRBD2. This CDR3 has 14 amino acids. The V gene end was trimmed by 1 base and the J gene end by 3 bases; junction bases not matched to a gene: 0. From germline, CDR1 is SGHTA and CDR2 FQGTGA. Here the CDR3 reads CASSLRLATDTQYF. CDR3 bases: TGTGCCAGCAGCTTAAGACTAGCGACAGATACGCAGTATTTT.